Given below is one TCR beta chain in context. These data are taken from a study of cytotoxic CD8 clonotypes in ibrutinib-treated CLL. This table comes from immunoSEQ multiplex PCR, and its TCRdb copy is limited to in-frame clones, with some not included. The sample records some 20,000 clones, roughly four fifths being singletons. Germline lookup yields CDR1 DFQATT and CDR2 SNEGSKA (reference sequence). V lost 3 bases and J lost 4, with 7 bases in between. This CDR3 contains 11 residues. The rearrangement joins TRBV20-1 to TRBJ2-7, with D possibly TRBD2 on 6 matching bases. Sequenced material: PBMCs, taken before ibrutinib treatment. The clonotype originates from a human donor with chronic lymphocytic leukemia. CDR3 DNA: TGCAGTGCTAGCGGGACTTACGAGCAGTACTTC. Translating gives CSASGTYEQYF.